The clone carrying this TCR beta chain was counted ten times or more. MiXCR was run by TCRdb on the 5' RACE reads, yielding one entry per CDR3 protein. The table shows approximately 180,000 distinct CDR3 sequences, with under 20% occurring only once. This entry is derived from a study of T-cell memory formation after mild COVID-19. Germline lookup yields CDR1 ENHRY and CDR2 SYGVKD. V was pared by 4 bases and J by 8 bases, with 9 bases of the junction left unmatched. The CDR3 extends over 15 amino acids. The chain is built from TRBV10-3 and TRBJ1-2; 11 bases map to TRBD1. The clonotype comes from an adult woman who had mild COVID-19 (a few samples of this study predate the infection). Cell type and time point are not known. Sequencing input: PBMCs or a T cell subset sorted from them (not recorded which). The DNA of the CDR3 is TGTGCCATCAGTGGGACAGGGGGCCCTCTGGAGGGCTACACCTTC. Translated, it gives CAISGTGGPLEGYTF.